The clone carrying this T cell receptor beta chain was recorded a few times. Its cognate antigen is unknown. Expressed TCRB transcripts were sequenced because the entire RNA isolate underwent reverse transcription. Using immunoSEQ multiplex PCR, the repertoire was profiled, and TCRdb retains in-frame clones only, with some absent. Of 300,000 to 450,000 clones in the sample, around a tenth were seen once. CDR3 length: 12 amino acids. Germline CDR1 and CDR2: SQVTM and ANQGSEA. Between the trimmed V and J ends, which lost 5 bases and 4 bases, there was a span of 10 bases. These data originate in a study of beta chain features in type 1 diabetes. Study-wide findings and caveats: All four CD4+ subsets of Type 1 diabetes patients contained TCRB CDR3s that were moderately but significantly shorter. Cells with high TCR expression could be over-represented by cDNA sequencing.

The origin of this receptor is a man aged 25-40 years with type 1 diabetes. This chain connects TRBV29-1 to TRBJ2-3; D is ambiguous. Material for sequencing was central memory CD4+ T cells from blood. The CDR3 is CSVHRAADTQYF. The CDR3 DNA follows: TGCAGCGTTCATAGGGCAGCAGATACGCAGTATTTT.